The sequence of this TCR beta chain was determined in a study of blood T cell repertoires in COVID-19. The wider study: Sites across the United States, Italy and Spain contributed samples from acute and convalescent COVID-19. The analysed material was cDNA or gDNA that came from T cells, B-cell-depleted T cells, or PBMCs.

Authors' processing steps: Researchers report that nucleated cell counts were estimated from reference gene primer amplification. Assay: immunoSEQ multiplex PCR; the TCRdb copy retains only in-frame clones and omits some. V and J calls and clone size come straight from that table; D and trimming were deduced from the DNA. The sample consists of under 400,000 clones, 70% to 90% of them appearing once. The sample holds one count of this clone. This TCR was sampled from a woman aged 25 to 45 with COVID-19, enrolled during active disease. Sequenced sample: peripheral blood.

The CDR3: CASSQAPGQAYNEQFF. CDR3 coding DNA: TGCGCCAGCAGCCAAGCGCCGGGACAGGCGTACAATGAGCAGTTCTTC. The chain joins TRBV4-1 to TRBJ2-1; 8 bases map to TRBD1. This CDR3 region has 16 residues. The ends lost 1 base at V and 4 bases at J; junction bases unmatched: 6. CDR1 and CDR2 from the germline V gene are MGHRA and YSYEKL.